A selection of T cell receptor beta chains follows, all from one sample in a study of cytomegalovirus exposure and HLA in healthy donors. TCRdb keeps only in-frame clones here, not all; method: immunoSEQ multiplex PCR. The top ten hold 5.4% of the sample, which has nearly 65,000 clones, about 76% seen once. The sequenced material came from PBMCs. The receptors here all came from a man between 50 and 59 years old in good health and CMV-seronegative. CDR3s include the opening cysteine and the closing phenylalanine or tryptophan. The D gene is left open where the match is weak. Not all rows give a size; the values are once, few, many and, for expanded clones, a class.

j_call clone_size d_call v_call cdr3_aa cdr3_nt
TRBJ2-1 few TRBD2 TRBV9 CASSPSGGLSYNEQFF TGTGCCAGCAGCCCGTCGGGGGGGTTATCCTACAATGAGCAGTTCTTC
TRBJ2-1 few TRBD2 TRBV4-2 CASSQGLAGGPDEQFF TGTGCCAGCAGCCAGGGCCTAGCGGGGGGGCCGGATGAGCAGTTCTTC
TRBJ1-2 once - TRBV7-3 CASSLAAGQGYTF TGTGCCAGCAGCTTAGCGGCAGGGCAAGGCTACACCTTC
TRBJ2-4 - TRBD2 TRBV7-2 CASSFGLAGFKNIQYF TGTGCCAGCAGCTTCGGACTAGCGGGGTTCAAAAACATTCAGTACTTC
TRBJ1-6 - - TRBV5-1 CASSEDPGGMSPLHF TGCGCCAGCAGCGAGGACCCCGGGGGTATGTCACCCCTCCACTTT
TRBJ1-4 - - TRBV2 CASSAVGVTNEKLFF TGTGCCAGCAGTGCGGTAGGGGTGACTAATGAAAAACTGTTTTTT
TRBJ2-1 - - TRBV10-3 CAIRTGYNEQFF TGTGCCATCAGGACGGGTTACAATGAGCAGTTCTTC
TRBJ2-7 once TRBD1 TRBV5-1 CASSLPTGTGPYEQYF TGCGCCAGCAGCTTACCGACCGGGACAGGGCCTTATGAGCAGTACTTC
TRBJ1-1 - - TRBV7-6 CASSFQGDTEAFF TGTGCCAGCAGCTTCCAGGGCGACACTGAAGCTTTCTTT
TRBJ2-7 once - TRBV27 CASTSGGTEQYF TGTGCCAGCACCTCAGGAGGGACCGAGCAGTACTTC
TRBJ1-2 - - TRBV10-2 CASSEGQYYGYTF TGCGCCAGCAGTGAGGGACAGTACTATGGCTACACCTTC
TRBJ1-2 once - TRBV10-1 CASSERVGASYGYTF TGCGCCAGCAGTGAGAGGGTAGGGGCCTCCTATGGCTACACCTTC
TRBJ2-6 few - TRBV7-8 CASSSSSGANVLTF TGTGCCAGCAGCAGTAGCTCTGGGGCCAACGTCCTGACTTTC
TRBJ2-7 - - TRBV5-1 CASSLRGQHYEQYF TGCGCCAGCAGCTTGAGGGGACAACACTACGAGCAGTACTTC
TRBJ2-5 - TRBD2 TRBV11-3 CASSFGRGGVTQYF TGTGCCAGCAGCTTCGGGCGGGGGGGCGTGACCCAGTACTTC
TRBJ1-5 - - TRBV7-9 CASSLDNRNQPQHF TGTGCCAGCAGCTTAGATAACAGGAATCAGCCCCAGCATTTT
TRBJ2-5 - - TRBV2 CASTTGPLETQYF TGTGCCAGCACCACGGGTCCTTTAGAGACCCAGTACTTC